The T cell receptor (beta chain) described here comes from a study of shared clonotypes between healthy human individuals (dated by TCRdb to about 2020). For the wider study: A few men and a couple of women, aged 18 to 49 years, made up the cohort. For each donor, CD4 naive and CD4 memory were each run on three plates, CD8 naive on two plates, and CD8 memory on one plate. To estimate repertoire size and how much clonotypes are shared between individuals, the study performed deep sequencing of blood TCR repertoires from roughly five healthy adults. Different laboratories and diverse techniques were used to prepare libraries and sequence TCR repertoires, to increase sequencing depth and limit assay-specific biases. Each donor's leukapheresis produced roughly between roughly 0.85 and 10 billion PBMCs.

Donors were healthy HIV-negative adults with no recently reported acute infections or vaccinations. Every donor was a Caucasian adult residing in Nashville, Tennessee, USA. CD4+ T cells were enriched through magnetic negative selection, after which naive cells were positively selected on CD45RA and the remaining negative fraction served as the memory subset. After blood collection by leukapheresis, PBMCs were isolated using Ficoll-Histopaque density gradient centrifugation and then cryopreserved in the vapor phase of liquid nitrogen. Purity and quantity of every magnetically sorted T cell population were checked by analytical flow cytometry. Each sorted fraction had its genomic DNA isolated and then quantified by UV absorbance on a Nanodrop 2000c. Using the deep immunoSEQ assay, multiplex PCR amplified TCR CDR3 regions from genomic DNA. Genomic DNA extracted from each cell subset was distributed evenly over all wells of several immunoSEQ 96-well plates, and each plate served as one replicate. For sorted subsets, 200 to 250 ng of genomic DNA, equivalent to roughly 33,000 T cell genomes, went into each replicate PCR. Purified libraries were quantified with a Qubit 3.0 fluorometer, sized on a Bioanalyzer 2100, and re-quantified with the KAPA Library Quantification kit. Every immunoSEQ 96-well plate was sequenced on a separate single-read 150-cycle Illumina NextSeq 550 flow cell. Under the source paper's analysis protocol: Because the immunoSEQ output held only junctional sequences and lacked quality scores, the filtering could not match the filtering applied to full-length reads. To assign V/J genes and CDR3, sequences were annotated against IMGT germline references using PyIR, a Python wrapper for IgBLAST v1.9. Reads with weak V/J assignments (E-value above 1e-6), missing CDR3, stop codons, out-of-frame junctions, or ambiguous translated residues were removed. V3J clonotypes were defined by identical inferred V gene, J gene, and CDR3 amino acid sequence. To compute the percentage overlap between repertoires, the number of shared unique clonotypes was divided by the size of the smaller repertoire. RTK rarefaction, the Chao1 estimator, and Recon v2.1 estimates of unobserved clonotypes were used to assess repertoire richness. Generation probabilities were computed with OLGA for all TCRbeta clonotypes obtained by the gDNA method from a few donors. Not all clones reach the TCRdb copy of this immuneACCESS table, which keeps in-frame sequences only. Checked studies attribute under half of the gap to unresolved V genes and leave the rest unexplained. V and J calls and clone size follow that table, whereas D and trimming were derived from the DNA. Within this sample are approximately 980,000 clones, with over 60% of them counted one time only. Of the sample, over 1.3% falls within the top ten clones.

Overall study outcomes, separate from this receptor: Because the study included only a small number of donors, the genetic and exposure-history diversity represented was limited. Larger estimated clonotype richness was generally found for naive subsets than for memory subsets. Even with the large sequencing depth, rarefaction of the sorted-subset datasets indicated that sequencing was incomplete. Sampling was restricted to blood, and TCR repertoires in tissue are likely to differ from TCR repertoires in blood. Pairwise subsampling indicated that sequencing depth was expected to affect the degree of clonotype sharing among donors. Sharing across several donors was observed for around 5% of naive CD4, 3% to 3.5% of naive CD8, 2.3% of memory CD4, and roughly 0.43% of memory CD8 clonotypes. Clonotypes shared by all four sorted-subset donors showed higher generation probabilities than non-shared clonotypes.

Concerning this clone: Its antigen specificity is not known. No clone much larger than this one lies a single base away; base qualities are absent.

What was sequenced was memory CD4+ T cells sorted from blood. The cell subset or site label, as the study defines it: CD45RA-negative fraction. This sequence originates from a man younger than 30 in good health.

At the DNA level, the sequence is TGCGCCAGCAGCCAAGAGGGGGGTTCGAATAGTCGCGGTGAGCAGTTCTTC. Its protein product is CASSQEGGSNSRGEQFF. This receptor chain uses TRBV4-3 and TRBJ2-1; TRBD2 is possibly the D segment (6 matching bases). Relative to germline, V is 0 bases shorter and J is 9 bases shorter, with 21 bases between their ends. Per the germline V gene, LGHNA is the CDR1 and YSLEER is the CDR2. The CDR3 covers 17 residues, taking in both the cysteine and the phenylalanine. Only the CDR3 region is kept as DNA, spanning 51 bases read in frame from base 1.